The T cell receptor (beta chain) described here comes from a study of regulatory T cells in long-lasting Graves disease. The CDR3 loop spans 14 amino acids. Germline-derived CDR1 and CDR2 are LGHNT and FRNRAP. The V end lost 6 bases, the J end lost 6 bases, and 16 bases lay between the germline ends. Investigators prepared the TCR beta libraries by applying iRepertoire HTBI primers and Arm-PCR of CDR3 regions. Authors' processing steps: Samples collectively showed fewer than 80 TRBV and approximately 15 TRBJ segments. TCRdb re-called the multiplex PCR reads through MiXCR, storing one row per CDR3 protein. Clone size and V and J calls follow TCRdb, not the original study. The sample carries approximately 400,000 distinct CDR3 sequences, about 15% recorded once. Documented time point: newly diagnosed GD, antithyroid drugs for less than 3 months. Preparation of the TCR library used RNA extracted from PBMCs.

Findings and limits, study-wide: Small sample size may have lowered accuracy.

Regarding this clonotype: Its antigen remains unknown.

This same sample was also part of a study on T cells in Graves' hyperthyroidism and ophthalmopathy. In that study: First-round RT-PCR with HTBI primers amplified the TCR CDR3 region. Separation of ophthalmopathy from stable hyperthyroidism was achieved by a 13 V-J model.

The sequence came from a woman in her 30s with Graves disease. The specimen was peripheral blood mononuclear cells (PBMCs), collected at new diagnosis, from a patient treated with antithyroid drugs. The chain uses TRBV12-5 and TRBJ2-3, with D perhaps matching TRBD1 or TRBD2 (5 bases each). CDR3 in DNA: TGTGCTAGTGGACCCGGGGACGAAAGGGATACGCAGTATTTT. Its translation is CASGPGDERDTQYF.